A selection of T cell receptor beta chains follows, all from one sample in a study of a mutant IDH1 vaccine in newly diagnosed glioma. The protocol was immunoSEQ multiplex PCR, while the TCRdb copy is restricted to in-frame clones and leaves out a portion. The sample has 35,000 or so clones; about 86% are singletons. No cognate antigen is known for these TCRs. The sample in question was PBMCs, obtained from a glioma patient whose treatment included an IDH1 peptide vaccine. These receptors were collected from a man aged 25 to 40 with glioma. CDR3s include the opening cysteine and the closing phenylalanine or tryptophan. D genes are given only for firm matches. The size entry is marked missing in some rows and otherwise reads once, few, many or a size class.

d_gene: -; v_gene: TRBV13; len: 14; j_gene: TRBJ1-4; abundance: -; CDR3aa: CASSFQGTNEKLFF; CDR3nt: TGTGCCAGCAGCTTCCAGGGGACTAATGAAAAACTGTTTTTT
d_gene: -; v_gene: TRBV21-1; len: 8; j_gene: TRBJ2-1; abundance: -; CDR3aa: CASWGQFF; CDR3nt: TGTGCCAGCTGGGGGCAGTTCTTC
d_gene: -; v_gene: TRBV5-1; len: 16; j_gene: TRBJ1-3; abundance: once; CDR3aa: CASSIDGSSSGNTIYF; CDR3nt: TGCGCCAGCAGCATAGACGGGTCCTCGAGTGGAAACACCATATATTTT
d_gene: -; v_gene: TRBV29-1; len: 13; j_gene: TRBJ2-1; abundance: -; CDR3aa: CSVAGTPGGEQFF; CDR3nt: TGCAGCGTCGCTGGGACACCCGGAGGTGAGCAGTTCTTC
d_gene: -; v_gene: TRBV28; len: 14; j_gene: TRBJ2-7; abundance: -; CDR3aa: CASSFIGGSYEQYF; CDR3nt: TGTGCCAGCAGTTTTATCGGGGGTTCCTACGAGCAGTACTTC
d_gene: -; v_gene: TRBV5-4; len: 14; j_gene: TRBJ2-7; abundance: -; CDR3aa: CASSLDLGAYEQYF; CDR3nt: TGTGCCAGCAGCTTGGATCTTGGTGCCTACGAGCAGTACTTC
d_gene: TRBD2; v_gene: TRBV2; len: 14; j_gene: TRBJ2-7; abundance: few; CDR3aa: CASSGRGRPYEQYF; CDR3nt: TGTGCCAGCAGTGGGCGCGGGAGGCCCTACGAGCAGTACTTC
d_gene: -; v_gene: TRBV27; len: 13; j_gene: TRBJ2-3; abundance: -; CDR3aa: CASSLGSTDTQYF; CDR3nt: TGTGCCAGCAGTTTGGGGAGTACAGATACGCAGTATTTT
d_gene: TRBD1; v_gene: TRBV2; len: 15; j_gene: TRBJ2-2; abundance: -; CDR3aa: CASTEGQGNTGELFF; CDR3nt: TGTGCCAGCACGGAGGGACAGGGGAACACCGGGGAGCTGTTTTTT
d_gene: TRBD1; v_gene: TRBV5-1; len: 13; j_gene: TRBJ1-1; abundance: -; CDR3aa: CASGTGIDTEAFF; CDR3nt: TGCGCCAGCGGGACAGGGATCGACACTGAAGCTTTCTTT
d_gene: -; v_gene: TRBV5-5; len: 13; j_gene: TRBJ2-7; abundance: -; CDR3aa: CASSLAQTYEQYF; CDR3nt: TGTGCCAGCAGCTTGGCTCAGACCTACGAGCAGTACTTC
d_gene: -; v_gene: TRBV2; len: 17; j_gene: TRBJ2-3; abundance: -; CDR3aa: CASSEAPRQTRTDTQYF; CDR3nt: TGTGCCAGCAGTGAAGCGCCTCGGCAGACGCGCACAGATACGCAGTATTTT
d_gene: TRBD1; v_gene: TRBV6-5; len: 13; j_gene: TRBJ2-7; abundance: -; CDR3aa: CASRRQGRDEQYF; CDR3nt: TGTGCCAGCAGACGACAGGGCCGCGACGAGCAGTACTTC
d_gene: -; v_gene: TRBV5-1; len: 15; j_gene: TRBJ2-7; abundance: -; CDR3aa: CASSLVGIIPGEQYF; CDR3nt: TGCGCCAGCAGCTTGGTGGGGATCATTCCTGGTGAGCAGTACTTC
d_gene: TRBD1; v_gene: TRBV6-6; len: 15; j_gene: TRBJ1-4; abundance: few; CDR3aa: CASSYTDRGDEKLFF; CDR3nt: TGTGCCAGCAGTTATACGGACAGGGGGGATGAAAAACTGTTTTTT
d_gene: TRBD1; v_gene: TRBV9; len: 14; j_gene: TRBJ1-1; abundance: -; CDR3aa: CASTLDRGNTEAFF; CDR3nt: TGTGCCAGCACCCTCGACAGGGGAAACACTGAAGCTTTCTTT
d_gene: -; v_gene: TRBV6-1; len: 14; j_gene: TRBJ1-4; abundance: -; CDR3aa: CASMSLDGNEKLFF; CDR3nt: TGTGCCAGCATGAGCCTGGACGGGAATGAAAAACTGTTTTTT
d_gene: -; v_gene: TRBV30; len: 12; j_gene: TRBJ2-7; abundance: once; CDR3aa: CAWRRPGYEQYF; CDR3nt: TGTGCCTGGCGCAGGCCGGGCTACGAGCAGTACTTC
d_gene: -; v_gene: TRBV7-9; len: 15; j_gene: TRBJ2-3; abundance: -; CDR3aa: CASSLDRSATDTQYF; CDR3nt: TGTGCCAGCAGCTTAGATAGGAGCGCTACAGATACGCAGTATTTT
d_gene: -; v_gene: TRBV6-6; len: 15; j_gene: TRBJ1-1; abundance: -; CDR3aa: CASSSHQGKNTEAFF; CDR3nt: TGTGCCAGCAGTTCCCACCAGGGAAAGAACACTGAAGCTTTCTTT
d_gene: TRBD2; v_gene: TRBV29-1; len: 14; j_gene: TRBJ2-7; abundance: -; CDR3aa: CSAASAGESYEQYF; CDR3nt: TGCAGCGCGGCCTCCGCGGGGGAGTCCTACGAGCAGTACTTC
d_gene: -; v_gene: TRBV29-1; len: 12; j_gene: TRBJ2-3; abundance: -; CDR3aa: CAEGPSTDTQYF; CDR3nt: TGCGCGGAAGGTCCTAGCACAGATACGCAGTATTTT
d_gene: TRBD1; v_gene: TRBV5-4; len: 15; j_gene: TRBJ2-2; abundance: few; CDR3aa: CASRRDREDTGELFF; CDR3nt: TGTGCCAGCAGGAGGGACAGGGAGGACACCGGGGAGCTGTTTTTT
d_gene: -; v_gene: TRBV6-5; len: 13; j_gene: TRBJ2-7; abundance: -; CDR3aa: CASSYSRDYEQYF; CDR3nt: TGTGCCAGCAGTTACTCTAGGGACTACGAGCAGTACTTC
d_gene: -; v_gene: TRBV15; len: 14; j_gene: TRBJ2-2; abundance: few; CDR3aa: CATSYILRTGELFF; CDR3nt: TGTGCCACCAGCTACATACTAAGGACCGGGGAGCTGTTTTTT
d_gene: TRBD2; v_gene: TRBV5-1; len: 16; j_gene: TRBJ2-1; abundance: -; CDR3aa: CASSLVTGTSGNEQFF; CDR3nt: TGCGCCAGCAGCTTGGTCACCGGGACTAGCGGCAATGAGCAGTTCTTC
d_gene: TRBD2; v_gene: TRBV5-6; len: 14; j_gene: TRBJ2-7; abundance: -; CDR3aa: CASSSGLAVYEQYF; CDR3nt: TGTGCCAGCAGCTCGGGACTAGCGGTATACGAGCAGTACTTC
d_gene: -; v_gene: TRBV7-8; len: 16; j_gene: TRBJ1-5; abundance: once; CDR3aa: CASSLVLGGSNQPQHF; CDR3nt: TGTGCCAGCAGCTTAGTGTTGGGGGGTAGCAATCAGCCCCAGCATTTT
d_gene: TRBD1; v_gene: TRBV6-6; len: 14; j_gene: TRBJ2-7; abundance: -; CDR3aa: CASREGQGSYEQYF; CDR3nt: TGTGCCAGCAGGGAGGGACAGGGCAGCTACGAGCAGTACTTC
d_gene: TRBD2; v_gene: TRBV29-1; len: 17; j_gene: TRBJ2-2; abundance: -; CDR3aa: CSVPSSGRASSTGELFF; CDR3nt: TGCAGCGTGCCTTCAAGCGGGAGGGCTTCGAGTACCGGGGAGCTGTTTTTT
d_gene: TRBD1; v_gene: TRBV14; len: 14; j_gene: TRBJ2-7; abundance: -; CDR3aa: CASSHPDRGYEQYF; CDR3nt: TGTGCCAGCAGCCATCCGGACAGGGGCTACGAGCAGTACTTC
d_gene: TRBD1; v_gene: TRBV15; len: 17; j_gene: TRBJ1-3; abundance: -; CDR3aa: CATSRAGTGGSGNTIYF; CDR3nt: TGTGCCACCAGCAGGGCCGGGACAGGGGGCTCTGGAAACACCATATATTTT
d_gene: -; v_gene: TRBV5-6; len: 14; j_gene: TRBJ1-6; abundance: -; CDR3aa: CASNILGDNSPLHF; CDR3nt: TGTGCCAGCAATATACTAGGGGACAATTCACCCCTCCACTTT
d_gene: -; v_gene: TRBV9; len: 14; j_gene: TRBJ1-5; abundance: -; CDR3aa: CASSVGVSDQPQHF; CDR3nt: TGTGCCAGCAGCGTAGGAGTGTCGGATCAGCCCCAGCATTTT
d_gene: TRBD1; v_gene: TRBV28; len: 18; j_gene: TRBJ1-1; abundance: -; CDR3aa: CATYSYQTRTGLNTEAFF; CDR3nt: TGTGCCACCTATTCTTATCAAACCCGGACAGGGCTAAACACTGAAGCTTTCTTT
d_gene: TRBD1; v_gene: TRBV6-4; len: 15; j_gene: TRBJ2-1; abundance: -; CDR3aa: CASSGLGQGHNEQFF; CDR3nt: TGTGCCAGCAGTGGGTTGGGACAGGGGCACAATGAGCAGTTCTTC
d_gene: -; v_gene: TRBV30; len: 14; j_gene: TRBJ1-6; abundance: few; CDR3aa: CALKQDRRNSPLHF; CDR3nt: TGTGCCCTCAAGCAGGACAGACGAAATTCACCCCTCCACTTT
d_gene: -; v_gene: TRBV6-5; len: 15; j_gene: TRBJ1-4; abundance: -; CDR3aa: CASSPGGARDEKLFF; CDR3nt: TGTGCCAGCAGTCCCGGGGGGGCTCGCGATGAAAAACTGTTTTTT
d_gene: TRBD1; v_gene: TRBV19; len: 14; j_gene: TRBJ1-2; abundance: -; CDR3aa: CASSSGTGIYGYTF; CDR3nt: TGTGCCAGTAGTTCGGGGACAGGGATCTATGGCTACACCTTC
d_gene: -; v_gene: TRBV27; len: 14; j_gene: TRBJ1-2; abundance: -; CDR3aa: CASSPLGVYYGYTF; CDR3nt: TGTGCCAGCAGCCCCCTGGGGGTTTACTATGGCTACACCTTC
d_gene: TRBD2; v_gene: TRBV28; len: 13; j_gene: TRBJ2-3; abundance: -; CDR3aa: CASDSGGADTQYF; CDR3nt: TGTGCCAGCGATAGCGGGGGGGCGGATACGCAGTATTTT
d_gene: TRBD1; v_gene: TRBV7-9; len: 16; j_gene: TRBJ2-1; abundance: -; CDR3aa: CASSLRGQGAANEQFF; CDR3nt: TGTGCCAGCAGCTTGAGAGGACAGGGGGCGGCCAATGAGCAGTTCTTC
d_gene: -; v_gene: TRBV5-6; len: 15; j_gene: TRBJ2-3; abundance: -; CDR3aa: CASSSKDRTGGTQYF; CDR3nt: TGTGCCAGCAGCTCGAAAGACAGGACTGGTGGTACGCAGTATTTT
d_gene: -; v_gene: TRBV7-2; len: 16; j_gene: TRBJ2-5; abundance: -; CDR3aa: CASSLEAGAYQETQYF; CDR3nt: TGTGCCAGCAGCTTAGAGGCAGGGGCCTACCAAGAGACCCAGTACTTC
d_gene: -; v_gene: TRBV5-1; len: 13; j_gene: TRBJ2-7; abundance: -; CDR3aa: CASSLNWAYEQYF; CDR3nt: TGCGCCAGCAGCTTGAATTGGGCTTACGAGCAGTACTTC
d_gene: -; v_gene: TRBV29-1; len: 12; j_gene: TRBJ2-5; abundance: few; CDR3aa: CSVELLSETQYF; CDR3nt: TGCAGCGTTGAACTCCTGTCCGAGACCCAGTACTTC
d_gene: -; v_gene: TRBV30; len: 14; j_gene: TRBJ1-6; abundance: -; CDR3aa: CACSPTGPNSPLHF; CDR3nt: TGTGCCTGCTCCCCGACAGGCCCGAATTCACCCCTCCACTTT
d_gene: -; v_gene: TRBV5-4; len: 15; j_gene: TRBJ1-1; abundance: -; CDR3aa: CASSLGAGRYTEAFF; CDR3nt: TGTGCCAGCAGCTTGGGAGCTGGGCGATACACTGAAGCTTTCTTT
d_gene: TRBD2; v_gene: TRBV7-2; len: 15; j_gene: TRBJ2-5; abundance: -; CDR3aa: CASSWTSGGKETQYF; CDR3nt: TGTGCCAGCAGCTGGACTAGCGGGGGGAAAGAGACCCAGTACTTC
d_gene: -; v_gene: TRBV6-6; len: 15; j_gene: TRBJ1-1; abundance: -; CDR3aa: CASSDAGTRGAEAFF; CDR3nt: TGTGCCAGCAGTGATGCAGGGACAAGGGGCGCTGAAGCTTTCTTT
d_gene: -; v_gene: TRBV6-4; len: 16; j_gene: TRBJ2-5; abundance: -; CDR3aa: CASSDHPSSPVETQYF; CDR3nt: TGTGCCAGCAGTGACCACCCTAGCTCCCCTGTAGAGACCCAGTACTTC
d_gene: TRBD1; v_gene: TRBV5-1; len: 15; j_gene: TRBJ1-2; abundance: -; CDR3aa: CASSFEAGGGYGYTF; CDR3nt: TGCGCCAGCAGCTTCGAGGCAGGGGGTGGCTATGGCTACACCTTC
d_gene: -; v_gene: TRBV5-4; len: 13; j_gene: TRBJ1-2; abundance: -; CDR3aa: CASSPIRGNGYTF; CDR3nt: TGTGCCAGCAGCCCAATTCGGGGAAATGGCTACACCTTC
d_gene: -; v_gene: TRBV6-4; len: 12; j_gene: TRBJ2-1; abundance: -; CDR3aa: CASSAQGDEQFF; CDR3nt: TGTGCCAGCAGTGCACAGGGAGATGAGCAGTTCTTC
d_gene: -; v_gene: TRBV5-1; len: 12; j_gene: TRBJ2-7; abundance: -; CDR3aa: CASREGAYEQYF; CDR3nt: TGCGCCAGCCGAGAGGGAGCCTACGAGCAGTACTTC
d_gene: -; v_gene: TRBV2; len: 14; j_gene: TRBJ1-1; abundance: -; CDR3aa: CASSKGELNTEAFF; CDR3nt: TGTGCCAGTAGTAAAGGGGAATTGAACACTGAAGCTTTCTTT
d_gene: -; v_gene: TRBV27; len: 13; j_gene: TRBJ1-1; abundance: -; CDR3aa: CASGWDMGVEAFF; CDR3nt: TGTGCCAGCGGATGGGACATGGGAGTTGAAGCTTTCTTT